Listed here are 23 T cell receptor beta chains from one sample, sequenced in a study of T cell repertoires in cytomegalovirus infection. MiXCR was run by TCRdb on the reads, yielding one entry per CDR3 protein. The repertoire holds around 450,000 distinct CDR3 sequences, with around 10% as singletons. Sequencing was performed on PBMCs. These receptors were taken from a human donor in good health (CMV status not recorded). Some clones in this sample may be carry-over from other donors' samples.

V gene TRBV20-1 combines with J gene TRBJ1-5, with a tentative D call TRBD1 (5 bases). The CDR3 is made up of 21 amino acids. Germline CDR1 reads DFQATT; CDR2 reads SNEGSKA (reference sequence). The V and J ends lost 0 bases and 0 bases respectively, with 27 bases between them. CDR3 nucleotide sequence: TGCAGTGCTAGAGATCCTCTCCAGGGACTCGTACTGGACAATAGCAATCAGCCCCAGCATTTT. Translation gives CSARDPLQGLVLDNSNQPQHF.

This clonotype occurred a few times. The chain uses TRBV29-1 and TRBJ2-1; 11 bases line up with TRBD2. This CDR3 has 14 residues. Germline V gene data show CDR1 as SQVTM and CDR2 as ANQGSEA. J lost 7 bases, V lost 3 bases, and 5 bases had no gene match. CDR3: CSVDAASGGNEQFF. The CDR3 DNA is TGCAGCGTTGATGCGGCTAGCGGGGGGAATGAGCAGTTCTTC.

This clonotype has ten or more counts. The rearrangement joins TRBV29-1 to TRBJ2-1; TRBD1 matches at 10 bases. Germline V gene sequence: CDR1 SQVTM, CDR2 ANQGSEA. This CDR3 is 17 amino acids long. The trim removed 1 base at V and 4 bases at J, leaving 10 bases unmatched. As DNA, the CDR3 is TGCAGCGTTGAAGCCCAACCGACAGGGGGCGTGTACAATGAGCAGTTCTTC. Its translation is CSVEAQPTGGVYNEQFF.

This clonotype was counted at least ten times. CDR3 sequence (DNA): TGTGCCAGCAGCTCCGTAGCCGGGACAGGGGGTTGGACCGGGGAGCTGTTTTTT. It specifies CASSSVAGTGGWTGELFF. This sequence joins TRBV7-2 and TRBJ2-2; 11 nucleotides align to TRBD1. This CDR3 spans 18 amino acids. The V gene end was trimmed by 4 bases and the J gene end by 5 bases; junction bases not matched to a gene: 12. Germline lookup yields CDR1 SGHTA and CDR2 FQGNSA.

This chain links TRBV2 with TRBJ1-4, with TRBD1 matching over 10 bases. The junction had 2 bases not matched to a gene; V was cut back by 8 bases and J by 8 bases. This CDR3 comprises 12 residues. The germline gives CDR1 SNHLY, CDR2 FYNNEI. CDR3 sequence: CASGDRGEKLFF. The CDR3 DNA is TGTGCCAGCGGGGACAGGGGCGAAAAACTGTTTTTT. The entire variable domain, with the rest obtained from reference TRBV2 and TRBJ1-4, is as follows: EPEVTQTPSHQVTQMGQEVILRCVPISNHLYFYWYRQILGQKVEFLVSFYNNEISEKSEIFDDQFSVERPDGSNFTLKIRSTKLEDSAMYFCASGDRGEKLFFGSGTQLSVL.

V and J are TRBV20-1 and TRBJ2-1; a possible D gene is TRBD2 (6 bases). Per the germline V gene, CDR1 is DFQATT and CDR2 is SNEGSKA (reference sequence). Trimming cost V 6 bases and J 0 bases, with 18 bases left between them. CDR3 size: 16 residues. CDR3 coding DNA: TGCAGTGCCCCGCAGGAGGGTCCTCGCTCCTACAATGAGCAGTTCTTC. It translates to CSAPQEGPRSYNEQFF.

This clonotype was seen at least ten times. The rearrangement uses TRBV7-9 and TRBJ2-7; D remains unclear. This CDR3 has 16 residues. The V gene lost 5 bases and the J gene lost 5 bases, with 22 bases spanning the gap. Germline V gene sequence: CDR1 SEHNR, CDR2 FQNEAQ (reference sequence). The CDR3 DNA sequence: TGTGCCAGCAGCCCGAGGAATACCCCCTCCTTCCACGAGCAGTACTTC. It translates to CASSPRNTPSFHEQYF.

This clonotype was observed at least ten times. The DNA for the CDR3 is TGTGCCAGCAGCTTAGGGGGGATAAATGAAAAACTGTTTTTT. Its protein product is CASSLGGINEKLFF. The chain recombines TRBV7-8 with TRBJ1-4; the D gene is possibly TRBD1 (5 bases). The germline V gene has CDR1 SGHVS and CDR2 FQNEAQ. Trimming removed 1 base at V and 5 bases at J, with 8 bases between. The CDR3 covers 14 residues.

The table lists this clonotype with a few counts. The rearrangement uses TRBV2 and TRBJ2-2; unclear D gene. The V and J ends lost 6 bases and 0 bases respectively, with 11 bases between them. Germline V CDR1 and CDR2: SNHLY, FYNNEI. This CDR3 is 15 amino acids long. CDR3 in amino acids: CASSKGLANTGELFF. For the CDR3, the DNA is TGTGCCAGCAGCAAGGGCCTCGCGAACACCGGGGAGCTGTTTTTT.

With respect to this clonotype: Since a much larger clone is just one base distant, this may be a read error. The chain is built from TRBV6-6 and TRBJ2-1, with 10 positions matching TRBD2. CDR3 length: 15 amino acids. Germline V gives CDR1 MNHNY, CDR2 SVGAGI (reference sequence). For the CDR3, the DNA is TGTGCCAGCACCTTAAAGCGGGAGGGCCGGGCTGAGCAGCTCTTC. Amino acids: CASTLKREGRAEQLF.

This clonotype appeared a few times. The genes are TRBV28 and TRBJ1-1; no clear D. The germline CDR1 and CDR2 sequences are MDHEN and SYDVKM. V shed 4 bases and J shed 2 bases, with 17 bases lying between them. The CDR3 has 16 amino acids. CDR3 bases: TGTGCCAGCAGTTACATTTTTGGTCCACGAAACACTGAAGCTTTCTTT. Translated, it gives CASSYIFGPRNTEAFF. The full variable domain, with the rest looked up from reference TRBV28 and TRBJ1-1, is DVKVTQSSRYLVKRTGEKVFLECVQDMDHENMFWYRQDPGLGLRLIYFSYDVKMKEKGDIPEGYSVSREKKERFSLILESASTNQTSMYLCASSYIFGPRNTEAFFGQGTRLTVV.

Many counts were recorded for this clonotype. The gene calls are TRBV19 and TRBJ1-5; D is perhaps TRBD1 (6 bases). Germline CDR1 is LNHDA and CDR2 is SQIVND (reference sequence). V shed 5 bases and J shed 0 bases, with 14 bases lying between them. The CDR3 runs to 16 residues. CDR3: CASSGGPGYSNQPQHF. Written as DNA, the CDR3 is TGTGCCAGTAGTGGGGGCCCAGGGTATAGCAATCAGCCCCAGCATTTT.

This clonotype appeared many times. The chain employs TRBV5-1 and TRBJ2-7; D uncertain. The CDR3 is made up of 15 amino acids. V lost 4 bases and J 2 bases, leaving 16 bases between the germline ends. Germline assignment: CDR1 SGHRS and CDR2 YFSETQ. The CDR3 sequence is CASSPTPAGAYEQYF. The CDR3 bases are TGCGCCAGCAGCCCTACCCCAGCCGGCGCCTACGAGCAGTACTTC.

This clonotype occurred many times. The gene calls are TRBV7-9 and TRBJ2-3, with 7 bases lining up with TRBD2. Trimming at V came to 2 bases and at J to 0 bases, leaving 5 bases not matched to a gene. This CDR3 has 16 residues. From germline, CDR1 is SEHNR and CDR2 FQNEAQ (reference sequence). CDR3 amino acids: CASSLTTSTSTDTQYF. CDR3 coding DNA: TGTGCCAGCAGCTTAACGACTAGCACTAGCACAGATACGCAGTATTTT.

The chain links TRBV7-9 to TRBJ2-7; 14 bases agree with TRBD2. The CDR3 contains 17 residues. After removal of 4 bases from V and 2 bases from J, the junction contained 7 bases not matched to a gene. Germline V gene data show CDR1 as SEHNR and CDR2 as FQNEAQ (reference sequence). The CDR3 region has the DNA TGTGCCAGCAGCTACGGGACTAGCGGGAGAGTCCCCTACGAGCAGTACTTC. Its protein is CASSYGTSGRVPYEQYF.

This clonotype was detected a few times. The chain is built from TRBV5-1 and TRBJ1-2; no reliable D call. The CDR3 sequence is 11 residues long. Germline CDR1 is SGHRS and CDR2 is YFSETQ. V was clipped by 4 bases and J by 3 bases, with 4 bases between them. CDR3 bases: TGCGCCAGCAGCAATGACTATGGCTACACCTTC. Its protein is CASSNDYGYTF.

The table lists this clonotype with a few counts. The chain recombines TRBV27 with TRBJ1-1; the D gene is possibly TRBD1 (5 bases). Between the trimmed V and J ends, which lost 8 bases and 1 base, there was a span of 14 bases. This CDR3 region has 14 residues. The germline V gene encodes CDR1 MNHEY and CDR2 SMNVEV (reference sequence). CDR3 sequence: CASLKSGGNTEAFF. The CDR3 bases are TGTGCCAGCTTGAAGTCCGGGGGGAACACTGAAGCTTTCTTT.

The table lists this clonotype with a few counts. The chain carries TRBV4-2 and TRBJ1-1; the match to TRBD1 covers 12 bases. The germline CDR1 and CDR2 sequences are LGHNA and YNFKEQ. Trimming at V came to 7 bases and at J to 3 bases, leaving 6 bases not matched to a gene. The CDR3 totals 15 residues. The CDR3 region is CASNRDRGLDTEAFF. Here the CDR3 DNA reads TGTGCCAGCAACCGGGACAGGGGGCTAGACACTGAAGCTTTCTTT.

This clonotype was picked up a small number of times. The chain is built from TRBV3-1 and TRBJ1-1, with TRBD1 identical over 8 bases. Germline lookup yields CDR1 LGHDT and CDR2 YNNKEL (reference sequence). The CDR3 loop spans 13 amino acids. The V segment lost 7 bases and the J segment 4 bases; nucleotides outside the gene matches: 5. CDR3 DNA: TGTGCCAGCAACAACAGGGGGGGCACTGAAGCTTTCTTT. Translating gives CASNNRGGTEAFF.

At least ten counts were recorded for this clonotype. The rearrangement uses TRBV7-9 and TRBJ1-4; 11 bases map to TRBD1. This CDR3 is built from 12 residues. Germline V lookup: CDR1 SEHNR, CDR2 FQNEAQ (reference sequence). V shed 5 bases, J shed 13 bases, and the junction held 3 bases outside the gene matches. The CDR3 protein is CASSPGQGGLFF. The CDR3 DNA sequence: TGTGCCAGCAGCCCGGGACAGGGGGGACTGTTTTTT.

This clonotype was seen ten or more times. This sequence joins TRBV6-5 and TRBJ1-5; maybe TRBD1 (6 bases). V lost 0 bases, J lost 8 bases, and 11 bases lay in between. The CDR3 has 14 amino acids. CDR1 and CDR2 from the germline V gene are MNHEY and SVGAGI. The CDR3 loop is CASSYSWDNKPQHF. CDR3 nucleotides: TGTGCCAGCAGTTACTCGTGGGACAACAAGCCCCAGCATTTT.

This clonotype was counted ten times or more. The chain joins TRBV7-9 to TRBJ2-2; TRBD1 or TRBD2 may be the D gene (5 bases each). Trimming shortened V by 5 bases and J by 7 bases, and 17 bases separated the two germline ends. The CDR3 length is 15 residues. The germline V gene encodes CDR1 SEHNR and CDR2 FQNEAQ (reference sequence). CDR3 sequence (DNA): TGTGCCAGCAGCCCGACAGAGACACGGGGCGGGGAGCTGTTTTTT. It encodes CASSPTETRGGELFF.

Many counts were recorded for this clonotype. V is TRBV10-3 and J is TRBJ2-7; TRBD1 agrees at 7 bases. The germline V gene encodes CDR1 ENHRY and CDR2 SYGVKD. The CDR3 covers 14 residues. Unmatched junction bases numbered 9, after V lost 3 bases and J lost 7 bases. The CDR3 loop is CAISETRGRREQYF. The CDR3 coding sequence is TGTGCCATCAGTGAAACTAGGGGGCGAAGGGAGCAGTACTTC.